This is a list of T cell receptor beta chains from one sample in a study of patients and donors after allogeneic stem cell transplantation. TCRdb redid the calling of the RT-PCR reads with MiXCR, one entry per CDR3 protein. Here the sample spans about a million distinct CDR3 sequences, approximately 19% being singletons. The sequencing input was blood, either unsorted or a sorted T cell fraction (not recorded which). All receptors come from a human donor who was either an allogeneic HSCT recipient or a stem cell or donor lymphocyte infusion donor (not recorded which). It is not recorded whose cells these are; they may come from a transplant donor. Both conserved end residues are part of each CDR3. A D gene is named only where the DNA matches it firmly. Clone size is shown for a subset of rows, as once, few, many or a class of expanded clone.

>TRBJ1-3|-|TRBV4-1|few
TGCGCCAGCAGCCAAGTCGGCAGGGGAACTGGAAACACCATATATTTT
CASSQVGRGTGNTIYF
>TRBJ2-1|TRBD2|TRBV5-6|few
TGTGCCAGCAGCTTGGCACTAGCGCGAATAGTCTACAATGAGCAGTTCTTC
CASSLALARIVYNEQFF
>TRBJ1-6|TRBD1|TRBV4-2|few
TGTGCCAGCAGCCAAGGCCTTCCGGGACAGAATAATTCACCCCTCCACTTT
CASSQGLPGQNNSPLHF
>TRBJ2-3|-|TRBV24-1|-
TGTGCCACCAGTGATTTGGGGTCAAACAAGCGGAGCACAGATACGCAGTATTTT
CATSDLGSNKRSTDTQYF
>TRBJ1-1|TRBD1|TRBV5-1|-
TGCGCCAGCAGCTCAGGACAGGGTGGGGCTTTCTTT
CASSSGQGGAFF
>TRBJ2-1|TRBD1|TRBV11-2|-
TGTGCCAGCAGCGTACAGGGGGCGCCTAAATACAATGAGCAGTTCTTC
CASSVQGAPKYNEQFF
>TRBJ2-6|TRBD2|TRBV4-3|-
TGCGCCAGCAGCCAACTTAGCGGGGGGGCTGGTGGTGGGGCCAACGTCCTGACTTTC
CASSQLSGGAGGGANVLTF
>TRBJ2-1|TRBD2|TRBV2|-
TGTGCCAGCGTTGGGAGCGGGAGTGAGCAGTTCTTC
CASVGSGSEQFF
>TRBJ2-2|TRBD2|TRBV15|-
TGTGCCACCAGCACTAGCGGGGGGACCGGGGAGCTGTTTTTT
CATSTSGGTGELFF
>TRBJ1-3|-|TRBV12-3/TRBV12-4|-
TGTGCCAGCAGTCGGGGGCAGACCAAATCTGGAAACACCATATATTTT
CASSRGQTKSGNTIYF
>TRBJ2-2|-|TRBV5-1|-
TGCGCCAGCAGCGGCGAACGGGTGAACACCGGGGAGCTGTTTTTT
CASSGERVNTGELFF
>TRBJ2-6|TRBD1|TRBV29-1|many
TGCAGCGTTGGGACAGGGGGAAGTGGGGCCAACGTCCTGACTTTC
CSVGTGGSGANVLTF
>TRBJ2-5|-|TRBV2|-
TGTGCCAGCAGTGAGGCGGGATTAGAGACCCAGTACTTC
CASSEAGLETQYF
>TRBJ2-5|-|TRBV10-3|few
TGTGCCATCAGCAGAGGCGAGACCCAGTACTTC
CAISRGETQYF
>TRBJ2-7|TRBD1|TRBV5-1|-
TGCGCCAGCAGCTCAGGGACAGGTTTATCCTACGAGCAGTACTTC
CASSSGTGLSYEQYF
>TRBJ2-4|-|TRBV18|few
TGTGCCAGCTCACCGGCGGGGAGTACCAAAAACATTCAGTACTTC
CASSPAGSTKNIQYF
>TRBJ2-1|-|TRBV7-9|-
TGTGCCAGCAGCACCAACAGGGATGAGTTCTTC
CASSTNRDEFF
>TRBJ2-1|-|TRBV6-5|-
TGTGCCAGCAGTTACCTAAGGCGACAGAGAAACACCTACAATGAGCAGTTCTTC
CASSYLRRQRNTYNEQFF